This TCR beta chain was recorded in a study of blood T cell repertoires in COVID-19. Study context: COVID-19 samples, acute and convalescent, were from the United States, Italy and Spain. T cells, B-cell-depleted T cells, or PBMCs supplied cDNA or gDNA.

Per the original data handling: Estimated nucleated cell counts came from reference gene primer amplification. Method: immunoSEQ multiplex PCR; TCRdb's copy keeps in-frame clones and lacks some. For V, J and clone size, that table is used; D and trimming come from the DNA. The sample yields 60,000 to 75,000 clones, about nine tenths seen once. This CDR3 is built from 13 residues. V shed 7 bases, J shed 2 bases, and the junction held 3 bases outside the gene matches. Germline V gives CDR1 SNHLY, CDR2 FYNNEI. Sequencing was carried out using peripheral blood. The rearrangement uses TRBV2 and TRBJ1-2; TRBD1 agrees at 8 bases. This TCR came from a man aged 30 to 39 with acute or convalescent COVID-19. This CDR3 reads CASTRQGNYGYTF. The DNA of the CDR3 is TGTGCCAGCACCCGACAGGGGAACTATGGCTACACCTTC.